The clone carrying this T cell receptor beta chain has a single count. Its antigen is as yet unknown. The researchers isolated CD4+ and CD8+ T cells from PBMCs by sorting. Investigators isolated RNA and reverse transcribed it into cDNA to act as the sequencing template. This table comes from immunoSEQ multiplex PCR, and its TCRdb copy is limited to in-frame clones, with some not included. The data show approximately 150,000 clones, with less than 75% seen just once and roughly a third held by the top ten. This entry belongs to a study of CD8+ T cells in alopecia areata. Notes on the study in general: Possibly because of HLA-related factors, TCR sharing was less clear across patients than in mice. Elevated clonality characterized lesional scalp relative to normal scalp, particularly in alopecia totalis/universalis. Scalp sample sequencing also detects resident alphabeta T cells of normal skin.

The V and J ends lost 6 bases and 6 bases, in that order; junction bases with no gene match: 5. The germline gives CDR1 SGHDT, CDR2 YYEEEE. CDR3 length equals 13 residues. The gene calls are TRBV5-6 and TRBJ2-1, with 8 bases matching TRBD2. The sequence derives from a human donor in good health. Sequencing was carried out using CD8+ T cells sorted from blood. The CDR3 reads CASNPGGVNEQFF. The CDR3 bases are TGTGCCAGCAACCCGGGAGGGGTCAATGAGCAGTTCTTC.